These T cell receptor beta chains were read from a single sample in a study of PD-L1 blockade in urothelial cancer. Measured with immunoSEQ multiplex PCR; TCRdb has only the in-frame clones, and not every one. The sample consists of under 130,000 clones, roughly 84% of them appearing once. The starting material was PBMCs, obtained around atezolizumab (anti-PD-L1) treatment. The receptors were sampled from a man aged 50 or older with urothelial cancer. Both conserved end residues are part of each CDR3. Fields, in order: V gene, J gene, CDR3 protein.

V gene: TRBV27
J gene: TRBJ2-7
CDR3 protein: CASSSDSGGRSYEQYF

V gene: TRBV28
J gene: TRBJ2-1
CDR3 protein: CASSRGLAGKDEQFF

V gene: TRBV9
J gene: TRBJ2-3
CDR3 protein: CASNRDRWGTDTQYF

V gene: TRBV5-1
J gene: TRBJ1-2
CDR3 protein: CASSLVQGADGYTF

V gene: TRBV7-6
J gene: TRBJ2-7
CDR3 protein: CASSSPLTGSYEQYF

V gene: TRBV11-2
J gene: TRBJ1-5
CDR3 protein: CASSLNRGAQHF

V gene: TRBV15
J gene: TRBJ2-5
CDR3 protein: CATSRDPSGQETQYF

V gene: TRBV6-5
J gene: TRBJ2-7
CDR3 protein: CASSLRGPIEQYF

V gene: TRBV6-5
J gene: TRBJ2-1
CDR3 protein: CASMGTSVYNEQFF

V gene: TRBV5-6
J gene: TRBJ1-2
CDR3 protein: CASSLFARTDYGYTF

V gene: TRBV6-5
J gene: TRBJ1-5
CDR3 protein: CASSIVDGQPQHF

V gene: TRBV7-6
J gene: TRBJ2-3
CDR3 protein: CASSPRDVGRGDTQYF

V gene: TRBV5-4
J gene: TRBJ2-5
CDR3 protein: CASSGGGLRGETQYF

V gene: TRBV2
J gene: TRBJ2-1
CDR3 protein: CASTSGGRGEQFF

V gene: TRBV7-7
J gene: TRBJ2-3
CDR3 protein: CASSVSGRGSTDTQYF

V gene: TRBV4-1
J gene: TRBJ1-2
CDR3 protein: CASSPAGQGYGYTF

V gene: TRBV19
J gene: TRBJ2-1
CDR3 protein: CASSDRDRYNEQFF

V gene: TRBV7-9
J gene: TRBJ2-5
CDR3 protein: CASSRRAARSGFGETQYF

V gene: TRBV6-1
J gene: TRBJ2-2
CDR3 protein: CASSEAGRRHGELFF

V gene: TRBV7-8
J gene: TRBJ2-3
CDR3 protein: CASSLGPGIAGAAGGYDTQYF

V gene: TRBV5-6
J gene: TRBJ2-4
CDR3 protein: CASSYTGAKNIQYF

V gene: TRBV6-5
J gene: TRBJ2-2
CDR3 protein: CASSYQLANTGELFF

V gene: TRBV27
J gene: TRBJ2-3
CDR3 protein: CASTGTAGGDDTQYF

V gene: TRBV10-3
J gene: TRBJ2-5
CDR3 protein: CAISTGTTAETQYF

V gene: TRBV28
J gene: TRBJ2-1
CDR3 protein: CASSLIKILGLAGGGEQFF

V gene: TRBV5-6
J gene: TRBJ2-2
CDR3 protein: CATGSGLAVTGELFF

V gene: TRBV5-3
J gene: TRBJ1-4
CDR3 protein: CARSVARTGYNEKLFF

V gene: TRBV6-6
J gene: TRBJ2-3
CDR3 protein: CASSLQVGSTDTQYF

V gene: TRBV27
J gene: TRBJ2-3
CDR3 protein: CASSLGGYTDTQYF

V gene: TRBV2
J gene: TRBJ2-4
CDR3 protein: CASEGVNIQYF

V gene: TRBV6-5
J gene: TRBJ1-2
CDR3 protein: CASSDSVPRGYTF

V gene: TRBV5-6
J gene: TRBJ2-7
CDR3 protein: CASSMGQGGREQYF

V gene: TRBV6-1
J gene: TRBJ1-2
CDR3 protein: CASTSGLEVYGYTF

V gene: TRBV11-2
J gene: TRBJ2-7
CDR3 protein: CASSLGKARVYEQYF

V gene: TRBV4-1
J gene: TRBJ2-2
CDR3 protein: CASSQVTGRVGGELFF

V gene: TRBV28
J gene: TRBJ2-4
CDR3 protein: CASSTQQVYKNIQYF

V gene: TRBV18
J gene: TRBJ1-6
CDR3 protein: CASSPDRVQRSPLHF

V gene: TRBV11-2
J gene: TRBJ1-2
CDR3 protein: CASSPTGGYGYTF

V gene: TRBV10-3
J gene: TRBJ2-7
CDR3 protein: CAISNDRVTYEQYF

V gene: TRBV19
J gene: TRBJ1-1
CDR3 protein: CASSLGTVNTEAFF

V gene: TRBV28
J gene: TRBJ2-7
CDR3 protein: CASSSTRFPYEQYF

V gene: TRBV19
J gene: TRBJ1-2
CDR3 protein: CASSFLQNYGYTF

V gene: TRBV30
J gene: TRBJ1-5
CDR3 protein: CAWSVPAGSMPQHF

V gene: TRBV7-6
J gene: TRBJ1-1
CDR3 protein: CASSLLGSPGSTEAFF

V gene: TRBV10-1
J gene: TRBJ1-1
CDR3 protein: CASSETGTANTEAFF

V gene: TRBV2
J gene: TRBJ2-1
CDR3 protein: CASTRTGFTYNEQFF

V gene: TRBV27
J gene: TRBJ2-1
CDR3 protein: CASTETKGRNEQFF

V gene: TRBV6-6
J gene: TRBJ2-7
CDR3 protein: CASSQPTVAYEQYF

V gene: TRBV7-2
J gene: TRBJ2-7
CDR3 protein: CASSLGGQGTFEQYF

V gene: TRBV28
J gene: TRBJ1-6
CDR3 protein: CASSYSTGSSYNSPLHF

V gene: TRBV6-1
J gene: TRBJ2-7
CDR3 protein: CASSDSPHSSYEQYF

V gene: TRBV6-4
J gene: TRBJ1-3
CDR3 protein: CASSPGTGMGNTIYF

V gene: TRBV7-6
J gene: TRBJ2-5
CDR3 protein: CASSPRRSSGQETQYF

V gene: TRBV6-6
J gene: TRBJ2-2
CDR3 protein: CATNPTGITSGELFF

V gene: TRBV6-1
J gene: TRBJ2-5
CDR3 protein: CASSEVGDQETQYF

V gene: TRBV19
J gene: TRBJ2-5
CDR3 protein: CASSRAGLGPETQYF